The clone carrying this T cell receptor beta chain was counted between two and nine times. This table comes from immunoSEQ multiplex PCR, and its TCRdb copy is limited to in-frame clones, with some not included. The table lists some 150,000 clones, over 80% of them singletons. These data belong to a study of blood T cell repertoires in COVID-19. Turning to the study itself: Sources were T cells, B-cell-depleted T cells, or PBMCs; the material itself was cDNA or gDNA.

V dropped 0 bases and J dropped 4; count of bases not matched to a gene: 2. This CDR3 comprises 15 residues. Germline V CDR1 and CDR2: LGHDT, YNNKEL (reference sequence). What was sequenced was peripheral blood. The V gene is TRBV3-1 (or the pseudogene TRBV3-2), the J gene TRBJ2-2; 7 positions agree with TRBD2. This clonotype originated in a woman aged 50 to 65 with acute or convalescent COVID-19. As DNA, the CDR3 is TGTGCCAGCAGCCAAGATTGGGGGGGCACCGGGGAGCTGTTTTTT. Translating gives CASSQDWGGTGELFF.